Presented here are 29 T cell receptor beta chains from one specimen sequenced in a study of CD4+ T cells in melanoma. Profiled with immunoSEQ multiplex PCR; TCRdb holds only in-frame clones, not every one. The sample carries roughly 110,000 clones, around 92% recorded once. The sample taken for sequencing was peripheral blood. The receptors come from a human donor with melanoma.

This sequence joins TRBV9 and TRBJ2-3; tentatively, D is TRBD2 (6 bases). Trimming took 0 bases from V and 4 from J, leaving 12 bases between them. The CDR3 is 15 amino acids. Germline V gene data show CDR1 as SGDLS and CDR2 as YYNGEE. The CDR3 DNA sequence: TGTGCCAGCAGCGTAGGGGGAGCGGGCCCAGATACGCAGTATTTT. As protein: CASSVGGAGPDTQYF.

The CDR3 DNA reads as TGTGCCATCAAAGACAGTAATTCACCCCTCCACTTT. Translated: CAIKDSNSPLHF. The gene calls are TRBV10-3 and TRBJ1-6; possible D gene TRBD1, 5 bases. Trimming cost V 7 bases and J 6 bases, with 7 bases left between them. Germline V gene sequence: CDR1 ENHRY, CDR2 SYGVKD. The CDR3 spans 12 residues.

The rearrangement joins TRBV7-3 to TRBJ1-6; D gene unclear. CDR3 length equals 13 residues. The V end lost 1 base, the J end lost 8 bases, and 6 bases lay between the germline ends. Germline-derived CDR1 and CDR2 are SGHTA and FQGTGA. The CDR3: CASSLSWDSPLHF. In DNA form, the CDR3 reads TGTGCCAGCAGCTTAAGTTGGGATTCACCCCTCCACTTT.

The chain recombines TRBV9 with TRBJ2-7, with 11 positions matching TRBD2. The length of the CDR3 is 19 residues. CDR1 is SGDLS, CDR2 YYNGEE, per germline. V lost 0 bases and J lost 5; bases outside the gene matches: 16. Written as DNA, the CDR3 is TGTGCCAGCAGCGTAGGTACAGGGAGAGTTAGCGGGAGGGGGGACGAGCAGTACTTC. As protein: CASSVGTGRVSGRGDEQYF.

The chain combines TRBV10-3 with TRBJ1-5; D is uncertain. The CDR3 is made up of 14 amino acids. The V end was cut by 2 bases, the J end by 4 bases, with 9 bases between. The germline V gene encodes CDR1 ENHRY and CDR2 SYGVKD. CDR3 region: CAISEGSGNQPQHF. CDR3 sequence (DNA): TGTGCCATCAGTGAGGGTTCAGGTAATCAGCCCCAGCATTTT.

This chain uses TRBV4-3 with TRBJ1-6; the D is unclear. Germline V CDR1 and CDR2: LGHNA, YSLEER. V was shortened by 4 bases and J by 8 bases, with 9 bases between the two germline ends. The CDR3 has 13 residues. For the CDR3, the DNA is TGCGCCAGCAGCCTGGAAGCCTATTCACCCCTCCACTTT. This gives the protein CASSLEAYSPLHF.

This clone was recorded once. The V call is TRBV4-1, the J call TRBJ1-4; 9 nucleotides match TRBD1. The J segment lost 6 bases and the V segment lost 3 bases, leaving 11 bases of the junction unmatched. CDR3 length equals 17 residues. The germline gives CDR1 MGHRA, CDR2 YSYEKL. The CDR3 nucleotides are TGCGCCAGCAGCCAGGACCGAGGACAGGGGACAGATGAAAAACTGTTTTTT. Amino acids: CASSQDRGQGTDEKLFF.

V is TRBV30 and J is TRBJ2-6; D gene uncertain. The CDR3 is made up of 17 amino acids. CDR1 is GTSNPN, CDR2 SVGIG, per germline (reference sequence). The V and J ends lost 2 bases and 1 base respectively, with 15 bases between them. CDR3 sequence reads: CAWSYLRSSSGANVLTF. CDR3 bases: TGTGCCTGGAGTTATCTGCGTAGTAGTTCTGGGGCCAACGTCCTGACTTTC.

The chain uses TRBV5-1 and TRBJ1-1; D remains ambiguous. This CDR3 contains 16 residues. CDR1 SGHRS and CDR2 YFSETQ come from the germline V gene. Between the trimmed V and J ends, which lost 2 bases and 5 bases, there was a span of 19 bases. The CDR3 region has the DNA TGCGCCAGCAGCTTCATTGGAAGTCTAGGGCGAACTGAAGCTTTCTTT. This codes for CASSFIGSLGRTEAFF. Variable domain in full (rest from reference TRBV5-1 and TRBJ1-1): KAGVTQTPRYLIKTRGQQVTLSCSPISGHRSVSWYQQTPGQGLQFLFEYFSETQRNKGNFPGRFSGRQFSNSRSEMNVSTLELGDSALYLCASSFIGSLGRTEAFFGQGTRLTVV.

This chain connects TRBV5-5 to TRBJ2-6, with 7 nucleotides matching TRBD1. Germline values: CDR1 SGHKS, CDR2 YYEKEE (reference sequence). The CDR3 runs 18 residues. With 2 bases clipped from V and 2 bases from J, the junction kept 10 bases outside the gene matches. CDR3 residues: CASSFQTGKRAGANVLTF. The DNA of the CDR3 is TGTGCCAGCAGCTTTCAGACAGGGAAACGGGCTGGGGCCAACGTCCTGACTTTC.

This sequence joins TRBV25-1 and TRBJ2-1, with TRBD2 matching over 14 bases. Per the germline V gene, CDR1 is MGHDK and CDR2 is SYGVNS. Trimming took 2 bases from V and 7 from J; bases not matched to a gene: 7. The CDR3 extends over 17 amino acids. The CDR3 is CASSEPGTSGGRNEQFF. Written as DNA, the CDR3 is TGTGCCAGCAGTGAACCCGGGACTAGCGGGGGCAGGAATGAGCAGTTCTTC.

This clone appeared a single time. This chain uses TRBV6-1 with TRBJ1-4; the D gene is possibly TRBD1 (5 bases). The V end lost 7 bases, the J end lost 8 bases, and 14 bases lay between the germline ends. Per germline, CDR1 MNHNS and CDR2 SASEGT. This CDR3 comprises 13 residues. The CDR3, as DNA: TGTGCCAGCACCCGGACACTGGGAGAAAAACTGTTTTTT. Amino acid sequence: CASTRTLGEKLFF.

The chain couples TRBV6-1 to TRBJ2-4; 8 bases are shared with TRBD2. The V segment lost 3 bases and the J segment 2 bases; nucleotides outside the gene matches: 15. The CDR3 runs to 19 residues. Germline V CDR1 and CDR2: MNHNS, SASEGT. CDR3 sequence reads: CASSEILAALGGTKNIQYF. The DNA of the CDR3 is TGTGCCAGCAGTGAGATACTAGCGGCCCTAGGCGGAACCAAAAACATTCAGTACTTC.

The chain combines TRBV6-1 with TRBJ1-5; perhaps TRBD1 as D (6 bases). Per germline, CDR1 MNHNS and CDR2 SASEGT. This CDR3 has 15 residues. The DNA of the CDR3 is TGTGCAACAGGGCGGGCCAGAGGGGCGGATCAGCCCCAGCATTTT. This sequence encodes CATGRARGADQPQHF.

The chain has TRBV28 and TRBJ2-3, with TRBD2 matching 7 bases. This CDR3 is 14 amino acids long. V shed 5 bases, J shed 1 base, and the junction held 3 bases outside the gene matches. CDR1 and CDR2 from the germline V gene are MDHEN and SYDVKM. The CDR3 is CASSMAGGTDTQYF. The CDR3 bases are TGTGCCAGCAGTATGGCGGGGGGCACAGATACGCAGTATTTT.

The rearrangement links TRBV7-2 to TRBJ2-5, with 14 positions matching TRBD2. CDR1 and CDR2 from the germline V gene are SGHTA and FQGNSA. This CDR3 comprises 16 residues. The V gene end was trimmed by 1 base and the J gene end by 4 bases; junction bases not matched to a gene: 2. The CDR3 coding sequence is TGTGCCAGCAGCTTAGGGGGACTAGCGGGAGTAGAGACCCAGTACTTC. Encoded protein: CASSLGGLAGVETQYF.

The gene calls are TRBV14 and TRBJ1-2; TRBD1 aligns across 7 bases. Unmatched junction bases numbered 1, after V lost 1 base and J lost 2 bases. CDR1 and CDR2 from the germline V gene are SGHDN and FVKESK. The CDR3 is 14 residues long. The CDR3 protein is CASSQVDRNYGYTF. CDR3 nucleotides: TGTGCCAGCAGCCAAGTGGACAGGAACTATGGCTACACCTTC. Full variable domain (outside the CDR3, taken from reference TRBV14 and TRBJ1-2): EAGVTQFPSHSVIEKGQTVTLRCDPISGHDNLYWYRRVMGKEIKFLLHFVKESKQDESGMPNNRFLAERTGGTYSTLKVQPAELEDSGVYFCASSQVDRNYGYTFGSGTRLTVV.

This clone has only one observation. This rearrangement joins TRBV5-1 to TRBJ2-1; a possible D gene is TRBD2 (6 bases). V lost 4 bases, J lost 0 bases, and 14 bases lay in between. CDR1 and CDR2 (germline): SGHRS, YFSETQ. This CDR3 is built from 16 residues. The CDR3 loop is CASSAVGLGSYNEQFF. The CDR3 DNA reads as TGCGCCAGCAGCGCGGTGGGACTGGGCTCCTACAATGAGCAGTTCTTC.

The chain joins TRBV4-1 to TRBJ2-2, with 9 bases identical to TRBD2. After removal of 1 base from V and 3 bases from J, the junction contained 9 bases not matched to a gene. Germline V gene lookup returns CDR1 MGHRA and CDR2 YSYEKL. The CDR3 covers 18 residues. The CDR3 coding sequence is TGCGCCAGCAGCCAAGCTGGAGGACTAGCGTCGGACACCGGGGAGCTGTTTTTT. It yields the protein CASSQAGGLASDTGELFF.

The V call is TRBV6-6, the J call TRBJ1-6, with D possibly being TRBD1 (5 bases). Germline V gene lookup returns CDR1 MNHNY and CDR2 SVGAGI (reference sequence). The V end lost 6 bases, the J end lost 8 bases, and 20 bases lay between the germline ends. This CDR3 is 16 amino acids long. Here the CDR3 reads CASSLLEGREDSPLHF. The CDR3 nucleotides are TGTGCCAGCAGCCTCCTGGAGGGGAGGGAGGATTCACCCCTCCACTTT.

The chain couples TRBV2 to TRBJ2-7; D not resolved. Germline lookup yields CDR1 SNHLY and CDR2 FYNNEI. The CDR3 covers 14 residues. Trimming removed 3 bases at V and 6 bases at J, with 15 bases between. The DNA of the CDR3 is TGTGCCAGCAGTGAGGGCTTCAAAGGCGTCGAGCAGTACTTC. Translation gives CASSEGFKGVEQYF.

The rearrangement links TRBV19 to TRBJ1-6; D is unclear. V was clipped by 1 base and J by 6 bases, with 10 bases between them. CDR3 length equals 15 residues. Germline CDR1 LNHDA, CDR2 SQIVND (reference sequence). The CDR3 is CASSIGAGLNSPLHF. CDR3 DNA: TGTGCCAGTAGTATAGGGGCAGGCCTTAATTCACCCCTCCACTTT. The whole variable domain, remainder taken from reference TRBV19 and TRBJ1-6, is DGGITQSPKYLFRKEGQNVTLSCEQNLNHDAMYWYRQDPGQGLRLIYYSQIVNDFQKGDIAEGYSVSREKKESFPLTVTSAQKNPTAFYLCASSIGAGLNSPLHFGNGTRLTVT.

V gene TRBV11-1 combines with J gene TRBJ1-2; tentatively, D is TRBD1 (6 bases). Germline assignment: CDR1 SGHAT and CDR2 FQDESV (reference sequence). The germline V and J ends were trimmed by 3 bases and 3 bases, with 8 bases remaining between them. The CDR3 has 13 amino acids. The CDR3 nucleotides read TGTGCCAGCAGCTTGGACAGCTACTATGGCTACACCTTC. Translated, it gives CASSLDSYYGYTF.

The chain carries TRBV7-7 and TRBJ2-3; 9 nucleotides match TRBD2. The CDR3 length is 14 residues. Trimming took 5 bases from V and 8 from J; bases not matched to a gene: 8. In germline, CDR1 is SSHAT, CDR2 FNYEAQ (reference sequence). The CDR3 reads CASSIGTSSPTQYF. CDR3 nucleotide sequence: TGTGCCAGCAGCATCGGGACTAGCTCGCCTACGCAGTATTTT.

This chain joins TRBV6-1 and TRBJ1-6; D is unresolved. V lost 0 bases to trimming and J lost 6 bases, with 12 bases between them. The CDR3 is made up of 16 amino acids. In germline, CDR1 is MNHNS, CDR2 SASEGT. The CDR3 nucleotides are TGTGCCAGCAGTGAAGCTTTAGGACGGATTAATTCACCCCTCCACTTT. The encoded protein is CASSEALGRINSPLHF.

This clone was observed a single time. V gene TRBV19 combines with J gene TRBJ2-2, with D tentatively TRBD2 (6 bases). Germline assignment: CDR1 LNHDA and CDR2 SQIVND (reference sequence). Trimming removed 9 bases from V and 4 bases from J, with 18 bases in between. The CDR3 is made up of 15 amino acids. The CDR3 DNA is TGTGCCAGCCTAAAGGAGGGTCTGGGCACCGGGGAGCTGTTTTTT. It is translated as CASLKEGLGTGELFF. The variable domain in full, completed from reference TRBV19 and TRBJ2-2, reads DGGITQSPKYLFRKEGQNVTLSCEQNLNHDAMYWYRQDPGQGLRLIYYSQIVNDFQKGDIAEGYSVSREKKESFPLTVTSAQKNPTAFYLCASLKEGLGTGELFFGEGSRLTVL.

The rearrangement links TRBV7-9 to TRBJ1-5; D remains ambiguous. Germline CDR1 and CDR2: SEHNR and FQNEAQ (reference sequence). V gave up 4 bases and J gave up 6 bases, with 10 bases separating them. The CDR3 spans 13 residues. The CDR3 DNA reads TGTGCCAGCAGCTCAGGTCCCGGTCAGCCCCAGCATTTT. Encoded protein: CASSSGPGQPQHF.

CDR3 in DNA: TGCGCCAGCAGCTGGGACAGTTTTAACACCGGGGAGCTGTTTTTT. Protein sequence: CASSWDSFNTGELFF. This chain links TRBV5-1 with TRBJ2-2; 7 bases agree with TRBD1. Germline values: CDR1 SGHRS, CDR2 YFSETQ. This CDR3 contains 15 residues. The ends lost 3 bases at V and 2 bases at J; junction bases unmatched: 4.

The CDR3: CAITKTGEETEAFF. CDR3 coding DNA: TGTGCCATCACCAAAACAGGGGAGGAGACTGAAGCTTTCTTT. This chain links TRBV10-3 with TRBJ1-1, with TRBD1 matching over 7 bases. The length of the CDR3 is 14 residues. Germline lookup yields CDR1 ENHRY and CDR2 SYGVKD. With 7 bases clipped from V and 5 bases from J, the junction kept 10 bases outside the gene matches.